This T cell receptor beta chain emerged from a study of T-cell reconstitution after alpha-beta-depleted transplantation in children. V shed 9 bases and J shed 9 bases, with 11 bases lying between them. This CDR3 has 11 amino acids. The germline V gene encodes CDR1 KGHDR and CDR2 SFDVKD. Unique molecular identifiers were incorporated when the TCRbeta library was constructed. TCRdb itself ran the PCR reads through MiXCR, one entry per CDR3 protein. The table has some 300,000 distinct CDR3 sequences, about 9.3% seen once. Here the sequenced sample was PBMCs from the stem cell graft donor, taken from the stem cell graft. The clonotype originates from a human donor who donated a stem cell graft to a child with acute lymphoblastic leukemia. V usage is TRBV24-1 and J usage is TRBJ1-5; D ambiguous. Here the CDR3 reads CATGPRSPQHF. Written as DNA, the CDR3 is TGTGCCACCGGGCCCCGATCGCCCCAGCATTTT.